The TCR beta chain described here comes from a study of blood T cell repertoires in COVID-19. Whole-study context: Whether acute or convalescent, the COVID-19 samples came from the United States, Italy and Spain. T cells, B-cell-depleted T cells, or PBMCs provided the cDNA or gDNA that served as material.

Germline CDR1 and CDR2: SGHTA and FQGNSA. Trimming removed 1 base from V and 12 bases from J, with 18 bases in between. The CDR3 runs 14 residues. Source study methods: Amplification with reference gene primers provided the estimates of nucleated cell counts. Repertoires were generated with immunoSEQ multiplex PCR, while TCRdb's copy carries only in-frame clones and drops some. That table supplies the V and J calls and clone size; D and trimming were determined from the DNA. The repertoire includes 60,000 or so clones, roughly 87% of them detected once, and 9.5% to 13% sits in the top ten. The table lists this clone with a count of one.

The clonotype originates from a human donor with acute or convalescent COVID-19. The donor label of this sample is uncertain. Material: peripheral blood. This rearrangement joins TRBV7-2 to TRBJ1-1; possibly TRBD1 for D (6 bases). CDR3 in amino acids: CASSLGVIQGSTFF. CDR3 nucleotides: TGTGCCAGCAGCTTAGGGGTAATACAGGGCTCAACTTTCTTT.